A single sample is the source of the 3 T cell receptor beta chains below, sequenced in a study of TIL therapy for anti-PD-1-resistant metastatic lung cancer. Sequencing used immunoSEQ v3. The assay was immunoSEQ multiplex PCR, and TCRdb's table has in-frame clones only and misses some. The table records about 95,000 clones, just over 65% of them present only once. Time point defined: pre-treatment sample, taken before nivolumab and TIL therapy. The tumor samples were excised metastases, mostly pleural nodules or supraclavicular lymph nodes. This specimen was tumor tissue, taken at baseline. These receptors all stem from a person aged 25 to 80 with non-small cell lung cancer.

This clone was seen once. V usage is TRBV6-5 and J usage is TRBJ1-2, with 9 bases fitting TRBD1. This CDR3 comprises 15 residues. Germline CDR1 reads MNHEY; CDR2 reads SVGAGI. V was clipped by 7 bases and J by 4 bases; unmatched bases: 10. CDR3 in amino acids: CASTHTGGRRYGYTF. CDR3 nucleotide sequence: TGTGCCAGCACCCACACAGGGGGCCGTCGCTATGGCTACACCTTC.

CDR3 residues: CATSDDDKNTEAFF. The CDR3 nucleotides read TGTGCCACCAGTGATGACGACAAGAACACTGAAGCTTTCTTT. The rearrangement links TRBV24-1 to TRBJ1-1, with unresolved D. There are 14 residues in the CDR3. Germline-derived CDR1 and CDR2 are KGHDR and SFDVKD. V was pared by 3 bases and J by 1 base, with 8 bases between.

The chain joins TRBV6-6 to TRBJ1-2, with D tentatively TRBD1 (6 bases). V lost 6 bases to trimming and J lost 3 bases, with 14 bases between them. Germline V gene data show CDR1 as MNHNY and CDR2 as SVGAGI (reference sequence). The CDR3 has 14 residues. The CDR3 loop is CASSLHGQHYGYTF. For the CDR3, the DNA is TGTGCCAGCAGCCTCCATGGACAGCACTATGGCTACACCTTC.